These 11 T cell receptor beta chains came from one sample sequenced in a study of control samples from healthy donors and cancer patients. Produced via immunoSEQ multiplex PCR; TCRdb's table is partial and in-frame only. The table has 200,000 or so clones, just under 95% seen once. Sequencing input: blood. The receptor set was obtained from a man aged 45-60 years in good health.

The chain links TRBV5-4 to TRBJ1-2; 7 bases are shared with TRBD1. Germline loops: CDR1 SGHNT, CDR2 YYREEE (reference sequence). V shed 2 bases, J shed 4 bases, and the junction held 8 bases outside the gene matches. This CDR3 region has 15 residues. The CDR3 DNA sequence: TGTGCCAGCAGCTTTCCGGGACAGCGATCCTATGGCTACACCTTC. It is translated as CASSFPGQRSYGYTF.

This chain joins TRBV7-9 and TRBJ1-2; 9 nucleotides agree with TRBD1. With 5 bases clipped from V and 3 bases from J, the junction kept 10 bases outside the gene matches. Germline V gene data show CDR1 as SEHNR and CDR2 as FQNEAQ (reference sequence). The CDR3 is 16 amino acids. DNA for the CDR3: TGTGCCAGCAGCCTACAGGGGGCGCTTTTGGACTATGGCTACACCTTC. It is translated as CASSLQGALLDYGYTF. The entire variable domain, with the rest obtained from reference TRBV7-9 and TRBJ1-2, is as follows: DTGVSQNPRHKITKRGQNVTFRCDPISEHNRLYWYRQTLGQGPEFLTYFQNEAQLEKSRLLSDRFSAERPKGSFSTLEIQRTEQGDSAMYLCASSLQGALLDYGYTFGSGTRLTVV.

V is TRBV6-5 and J is TRBJ2-1; 11 nucleotides match TRBD2. The germline V gene encodes CDR1 MNHEY and CDR2 SVGAGI. With 0 bases clipped from V and 6 bases from J, the junction kept 4 bases outside the gene matches. The CDR3 sequence is 16 residues long. The CDR3 coding sequence is TGTGCCAGCAGTTACTCTAGCGGGGGGGCTTCCAATGAGCAGTTCTTC. Translated, it gives CASSYSSGGASNEQFF.

V is TRBV15 and J is TRBJ1-1; D might be TRBD1 (5 bases). The germline V and J ends were trimmed by 5 bases and 2 bases, with 12 bases remaining between them. The CDR3 contains 14 residues. Germline V CDR1 and CDR2: LNHNV, YYDKDF (reference sequence). CDR3 region: CATSSGTVNTEAFF. CDR3 nucleotide sequence: TGTGCCACCAGCTCCGGGACGGTTAACACTGAAGCTTTCTTT. The variable domain in full, completed from reference TRBV15 and TRBJ1-1, reads DAMVIQNPRYQVTQFGKPVTLSCSQTLNHNVMYWYQQKSSQAPKLLFHYYDKDFNNEADTPDNFQSRRPNTSFCFLDIRSPGLGDTAMYLCATSSGTVNTEAFFGQGTRLTVV.

The chain combines TRBV19 with TRBJ2-7; D gene unclear. The germline V and J ends were trimmed by 5 bases and 0 bases, with 14 bases remaining between them. This CDR3 has 15 amino acids. The germline V gene encodes CDR1 LNHDA and CDR2 SQIVND (reference sequence). The CDR3 reads CASSLQPQSSYEQYF. The CDR3 DNA sequence: TGTGCCAGTAGTTTACAGCCTCAGAGCTCCTACGAGCAGTACTTC.

The gene calls are TRBV12-3 or TRBV12-4 and TRBJ1-1; D is uncertain. V lost 1 base to trimming and J lost 4 bases, with 7 bases between them. This CDR3 contains 13 residues. CDR3 nucleotide sequence: TGTGCCAGCAGTTTAGTTTCGGGCACTGAAGCTTTCTTT. This translates into CASSLVSGTEAFF.

The chain joins TRBV15 to TRBJ1-2; D ambiguous. Trimming shortened V by 3 bases and J by 5 bases, and 4 bases separated the two germline ends. The germline CDR1 and CDR2 sequences are LNHNV and YYDKDF (reference sequence). CDR3 length: 11 residues. The CDR3 DNA reads TGTGCCACCAGCAGTCCTTATGGCTACACCTTC. Protein: CATSSPYGYTF. The whole variable domain, remainder taken from reference TRBV15 and TRBJ1-2, is DAMVIQNPRYQVTQFGKPVTLSCSQTLNHNVMYWYQQKSSQAPKLLFHYYDKDFNNEADTPDNFQSRRPNTSFCFLDIRSPGLGDTAMYLCATSSPYGYTFGSGTRLTVV.

The V gene is TRBV20-1, the J gene TRBJ2-1; D possibly corresponds to TRBD2 (5 bases). The CDR3 has 14 residues. The ends were cut back, 3 bases at V and 8 bases at J, with 17 bases in the middle. Germline loops: CDR1 DFQATT, CDR2 SNEGSKA (reference sequence). The DNA for the CDR3 is TGCAGTGCTAGTCGGCCCCTCGGAGGCCATGAGCAGTTCTTC. Protein product: CSASRPLGGHEQFF.

This chain uses TRBV30 with TRBJ1-2, with TRBD1 matching 7 bases. The CDR3 covers 14 residues. V was pared by 1 base and J by 6 bases, with 8 bases of the junction left unmatched. Germline V CDR1 and CDR2: GTSNPN, SVGIG (reference sequence). The CDR3 region is CAWSDRQGWDGYTF. As DNA, the CDR3 is TGTGCCTGGAGTGACCGACAGGGTTGGGATGGCTACACCTTC.

V gene TRBV9 combines with J gene TRBJ2-1; perhaps TRBD2 as D (7 bases). Germline CDR1 and CDR2: SGDLS and YYNGEE. V shed 4 bases and J shed 8 bases, with 22 bases lying between them. CDR3 size: 16 residues. CDR3: CASSPQTGGFAHEQFF. The DNA for the CDR3 is TGTGCCAGCAGCCCCCAGACGGGGGGCTTCGCCCATGAGCAGTTCTTC.

The chain has TRBV28 and TRBJ2-5; 9 nucleotides agree with TRBD2. This CDR3 contains 15 residues. V shed 8 bases, J shed 2 bases, and the junction held 9 bases outside the gene matches. Germline CDR1 reads MDHEN; CDR2 reads SYDVKM. Written as DNA, the CDR3 is TGTGCCAGCGGGACTAGCCCCAAGAGTCAAGAGACCCAGTACTTC. This codes for CASGTSPKSQETQYF.